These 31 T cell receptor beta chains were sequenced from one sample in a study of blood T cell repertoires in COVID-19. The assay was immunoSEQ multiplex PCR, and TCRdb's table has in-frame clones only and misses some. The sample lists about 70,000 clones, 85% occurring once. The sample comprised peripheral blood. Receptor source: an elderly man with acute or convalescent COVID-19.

Written as DNA, the CDR3 is TGTGCCAGCAGCTTTTACAGGGGGTGGAGTGGCACTGAAGCTTTCTTT. Translating gives CASSFYRGWSGTEAFF. The chain recombines TRBV7-2 with TRBJ1-1; 8 positions match TRBD1. CDR1 SGHTA and CDR2 FQGNSA come from the germline V gene. The CDR3 is made up of 16 amino acids. V lost 3 bases, J lost 4 bases, and 10 bases stayed unmatched.

The CDR3 nucleotides are TGTGCCAGCAGCTTAGCGGCAGGGCGCGGGGCCTATGGCTACACCTTC. Translating it yields CASSLAAGRGAYGYTF. This chain joins TRBV7-2 and TRBJ1-2; a possible D gene is TRBD1 (5 bases). The germline CDR1 and CDR2 sequences are SGHTA and FQGNSA. This CDR3 has 16 amino acids. V gave up 0 bases and J gave up 4 bases, with 15 bases separating them. The variable domain in full, with the rest retrieved from reference TRBV7-2 and TRBJ1-2, is GAGVSQSPSNKVTEKGKDVELRCDPISGHTALYWYRQSLGQGLEFLIYFQGNSAPDKSGLPSDRFSAERTGGSVSTLTIQRTQQEDSAVYLCASSLAAGRGAYGYTFGSGTRLTVV.

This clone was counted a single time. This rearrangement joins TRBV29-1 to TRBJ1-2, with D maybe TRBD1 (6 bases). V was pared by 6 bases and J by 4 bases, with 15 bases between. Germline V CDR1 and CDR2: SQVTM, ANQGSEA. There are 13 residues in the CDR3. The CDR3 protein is CSVGTTGLYGYTF. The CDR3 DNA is TGCAGCGTGGGGACGACAGGCCTCTATGGCTACACCTTC.

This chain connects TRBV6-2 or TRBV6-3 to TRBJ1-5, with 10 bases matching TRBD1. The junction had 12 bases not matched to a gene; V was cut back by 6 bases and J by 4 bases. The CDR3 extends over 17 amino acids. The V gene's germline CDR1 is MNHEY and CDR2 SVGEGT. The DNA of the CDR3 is TGTGCCAGCAGCACCCTCCGGGACAGGGGTTTAAATCAGCCCCAGCATTTT. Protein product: CASSTLRDRGLNQPQHF.

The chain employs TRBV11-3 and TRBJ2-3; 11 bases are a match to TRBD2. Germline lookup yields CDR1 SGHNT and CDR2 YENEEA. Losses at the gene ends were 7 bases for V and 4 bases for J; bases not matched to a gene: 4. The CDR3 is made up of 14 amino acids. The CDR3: CASTRTSGSDTQYF. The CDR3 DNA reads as TGTGCCAGCACCCGGACTAGCGGGTCAGATACGCAGTATTTT.

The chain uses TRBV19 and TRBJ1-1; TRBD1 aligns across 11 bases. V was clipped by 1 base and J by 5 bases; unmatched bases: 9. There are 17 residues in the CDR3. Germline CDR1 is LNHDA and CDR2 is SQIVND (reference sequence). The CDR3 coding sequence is TGTGCCAGTAGTATAGGTCCGGGACAGGGGGGAGAGACTGAAGCTTTCTTT. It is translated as CASSIGPGQGGETEAFF.

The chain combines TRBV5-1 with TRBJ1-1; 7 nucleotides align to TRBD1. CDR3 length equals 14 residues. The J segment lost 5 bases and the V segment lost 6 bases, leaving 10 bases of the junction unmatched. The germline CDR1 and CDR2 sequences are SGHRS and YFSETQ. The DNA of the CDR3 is TGCGCCAGCACCTTAGACAGGGTGGGAACTGAAGCTTTCTTT. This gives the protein CASTLDRVGTEAFF.

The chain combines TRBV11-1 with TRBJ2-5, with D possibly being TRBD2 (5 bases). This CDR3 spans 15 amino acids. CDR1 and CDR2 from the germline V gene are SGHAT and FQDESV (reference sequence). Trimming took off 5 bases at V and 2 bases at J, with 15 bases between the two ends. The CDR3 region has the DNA TGTGCCAGCAGCCTACTCGACCAGCGGCAAGAGACCCAGTACTTC. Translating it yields CASSLLDQRQETQYF.

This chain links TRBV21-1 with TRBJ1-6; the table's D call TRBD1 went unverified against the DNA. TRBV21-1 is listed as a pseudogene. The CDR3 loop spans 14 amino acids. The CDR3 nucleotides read TGTGCCAGCAGCAAAGACAGGGGAGATTCACCCCTCCACTTT. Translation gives CASSKDRGDSPLHF.

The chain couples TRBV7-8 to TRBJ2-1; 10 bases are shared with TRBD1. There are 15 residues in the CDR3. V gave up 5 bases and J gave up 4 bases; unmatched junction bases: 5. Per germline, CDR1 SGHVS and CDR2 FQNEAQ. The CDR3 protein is CASSPGTGAYNEQFF. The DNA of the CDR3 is TGTGCCAGCAGCCCCGGGACAGGGGCTTACAATGAGCAGTTCTTC.

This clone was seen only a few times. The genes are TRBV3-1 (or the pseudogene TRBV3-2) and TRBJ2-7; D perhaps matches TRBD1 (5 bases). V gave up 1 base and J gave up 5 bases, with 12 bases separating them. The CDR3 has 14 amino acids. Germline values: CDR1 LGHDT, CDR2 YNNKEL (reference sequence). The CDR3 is CASSQAGSRDEQYF. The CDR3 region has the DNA TGTGCCAGCAGCCAAGCAGGGTCGAGAGACGAGCAGTACTTC.

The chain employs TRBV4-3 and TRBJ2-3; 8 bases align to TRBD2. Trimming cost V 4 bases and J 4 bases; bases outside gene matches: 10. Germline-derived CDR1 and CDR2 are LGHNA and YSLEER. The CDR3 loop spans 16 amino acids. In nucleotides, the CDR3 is TGCGCCAGCAGCCTCCGGGGTAGCGGGAACCCAGATACGCAGTATTTT. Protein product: CASSLRGSGNPDTQYF.

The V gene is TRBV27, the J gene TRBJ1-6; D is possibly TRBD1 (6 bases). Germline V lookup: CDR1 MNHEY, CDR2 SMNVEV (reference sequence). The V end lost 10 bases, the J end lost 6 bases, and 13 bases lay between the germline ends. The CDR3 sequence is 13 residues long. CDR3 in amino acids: CATNRAGNSPLHF. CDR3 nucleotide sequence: TGTGCCACCAACAGGGCGGGTAATTCACCCCTCCACTTT.

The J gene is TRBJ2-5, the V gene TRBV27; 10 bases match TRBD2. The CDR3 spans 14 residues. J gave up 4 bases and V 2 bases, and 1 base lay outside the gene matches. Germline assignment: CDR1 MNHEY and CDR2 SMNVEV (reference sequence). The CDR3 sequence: CASSLSGRAETQYF. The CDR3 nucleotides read TGTGCCAGCAGTTTAAGCGGGAGGGCAGAGACCCAGTACTTC.

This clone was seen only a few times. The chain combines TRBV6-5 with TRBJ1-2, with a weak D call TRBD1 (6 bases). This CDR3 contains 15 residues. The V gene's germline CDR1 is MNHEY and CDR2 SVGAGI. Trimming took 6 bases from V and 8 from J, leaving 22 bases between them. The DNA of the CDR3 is TGTGCCAGCAGACGTAGAACAGGGTTAAGGGGCGGCTACACCTTC. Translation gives CASRRRTGLRGGYTF.

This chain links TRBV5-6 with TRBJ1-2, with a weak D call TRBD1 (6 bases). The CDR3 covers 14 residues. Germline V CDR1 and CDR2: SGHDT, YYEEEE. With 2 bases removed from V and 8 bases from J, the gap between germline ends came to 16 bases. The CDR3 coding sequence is TGTGCCAGCAGCTTAGAGGGGGTATCGCCCGGCTACACCTTC. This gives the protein CASSLEGVSPGYTF.

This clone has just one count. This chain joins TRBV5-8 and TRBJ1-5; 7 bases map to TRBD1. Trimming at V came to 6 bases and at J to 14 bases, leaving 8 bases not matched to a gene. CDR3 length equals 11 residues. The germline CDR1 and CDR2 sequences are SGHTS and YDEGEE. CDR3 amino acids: CASTRQGAKHF. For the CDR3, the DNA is TGTGCCAGCACAAGACAGGGAGCCAAGCATTTT.

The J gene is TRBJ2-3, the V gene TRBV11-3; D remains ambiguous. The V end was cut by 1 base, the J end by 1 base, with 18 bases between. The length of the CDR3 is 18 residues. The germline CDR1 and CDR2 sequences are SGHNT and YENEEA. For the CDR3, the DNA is TGTGCCAGCAGCTTAGGCCATCACACAACCCGGGGCACAGATACGCAGTATTTT. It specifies CASSLGHHTTRGTDTQYF.

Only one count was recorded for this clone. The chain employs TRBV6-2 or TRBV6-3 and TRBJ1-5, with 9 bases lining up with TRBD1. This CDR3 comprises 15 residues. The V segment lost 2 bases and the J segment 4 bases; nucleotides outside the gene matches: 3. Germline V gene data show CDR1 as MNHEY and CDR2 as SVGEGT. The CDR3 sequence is CASSYRDRGNQPQHF. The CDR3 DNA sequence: TGTGCCAGCAGTTACCGCGACAGGGGGAATCAGCCCCAGCATTTT.

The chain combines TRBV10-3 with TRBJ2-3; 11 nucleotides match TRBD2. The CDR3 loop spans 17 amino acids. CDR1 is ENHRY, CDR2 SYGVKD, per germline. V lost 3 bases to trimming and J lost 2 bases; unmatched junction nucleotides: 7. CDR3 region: CAISDALAGANTDTQYF. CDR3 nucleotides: TGTGCCATCAGTGACGCACTAGCGGGGGCTAACACAGATACGCAGTATTTT.

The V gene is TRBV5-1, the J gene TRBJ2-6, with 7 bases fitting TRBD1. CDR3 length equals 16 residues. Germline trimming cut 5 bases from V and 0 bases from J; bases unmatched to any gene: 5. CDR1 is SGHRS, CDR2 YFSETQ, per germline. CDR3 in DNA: TGCGCCAGCAGTTCGGGACAGACCTCTGGGGCCAACGTCCTGACTTTC. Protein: CASSSGQTSGANVLTF. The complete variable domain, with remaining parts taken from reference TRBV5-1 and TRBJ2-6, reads KAGVTQTPRYLIKTRGQQVTLSCSPISGHRSVSWYQQTPGQGLQFLFEYFSETQRNKGNFPGRFSGRQFSNSRSEMNVSTLELGDSALYLCASSSGQTSGANVLTFGAGSRLTVL.

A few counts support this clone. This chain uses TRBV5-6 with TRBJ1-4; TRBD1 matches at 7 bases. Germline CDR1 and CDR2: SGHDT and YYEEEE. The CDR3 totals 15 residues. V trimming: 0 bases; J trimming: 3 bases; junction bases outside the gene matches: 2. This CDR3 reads CASSLEGASNEKLFF. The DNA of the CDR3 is TGTGCCAGCAGCTTGGAGGGGGCCTCTAATGAAAAACTGTTTTTT.

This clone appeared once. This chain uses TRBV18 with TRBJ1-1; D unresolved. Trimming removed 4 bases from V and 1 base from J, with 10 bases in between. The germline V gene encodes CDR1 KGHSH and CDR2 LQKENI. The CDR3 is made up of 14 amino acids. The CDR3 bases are TGTGCCAGCTCACTGTTGGAGGGGAACACTGAAGCTTTCTTT. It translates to CASSLLEGNTEAFF.

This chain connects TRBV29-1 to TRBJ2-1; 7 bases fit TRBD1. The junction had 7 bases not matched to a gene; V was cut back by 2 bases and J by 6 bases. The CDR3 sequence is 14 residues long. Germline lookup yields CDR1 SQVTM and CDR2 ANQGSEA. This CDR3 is CSVEPSGQPNEQFF. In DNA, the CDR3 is TGCAGCGTTGAACCGTCGGGACAGCCCAATGAGCAGTTCTTC.

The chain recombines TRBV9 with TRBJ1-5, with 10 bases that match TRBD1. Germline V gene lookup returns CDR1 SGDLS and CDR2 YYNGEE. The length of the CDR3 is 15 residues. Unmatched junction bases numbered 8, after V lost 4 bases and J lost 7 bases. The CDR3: CASSLGTGAGQPQHF. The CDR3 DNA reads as TGTGCCAGCAGCTTAGGGACAGGGGCGGGCCAGCCCCAGCATTTT.

CDR3 in amino acids: CASSQDRRNEAFF. The CDR3 DNA is TGTGCCAGCAGCCAAGACCGCAGGAATGAAGCTTTCTTT. The chain links TRBV3-1 (or the pseudogene TRBV3-2) to TRBJ1-1; D is ambiguous. Germline V gene sequence: CDR1 LGHDT, CDR2 YNNKEL (reference sequence). The CDR3 runs 13 residues. The V end lost 0 bases, the J end lost 7 bases, and 9 bases lay between the germline ends.

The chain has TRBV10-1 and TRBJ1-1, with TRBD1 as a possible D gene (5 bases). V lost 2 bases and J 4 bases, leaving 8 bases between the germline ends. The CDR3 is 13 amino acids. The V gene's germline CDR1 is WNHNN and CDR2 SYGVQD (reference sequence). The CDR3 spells CASSERGATEAFF. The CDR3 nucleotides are TGCGCCAGCAGTGAGCGTGGGGCCACTGAAGCTTTCTTT.

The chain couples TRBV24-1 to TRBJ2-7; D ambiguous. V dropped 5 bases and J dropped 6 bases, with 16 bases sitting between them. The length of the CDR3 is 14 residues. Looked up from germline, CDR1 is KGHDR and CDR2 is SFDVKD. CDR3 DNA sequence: TGTGCCACCAGTGTCTCCGTTTACTGGTTCGAGCAGTACTTC. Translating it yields CATSVSVYWFEQYF.

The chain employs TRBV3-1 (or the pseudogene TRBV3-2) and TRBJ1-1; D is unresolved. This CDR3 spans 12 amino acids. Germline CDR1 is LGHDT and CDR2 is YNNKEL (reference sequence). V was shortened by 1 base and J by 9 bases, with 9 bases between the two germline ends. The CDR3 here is CASSQVTEKAFF. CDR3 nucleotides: TGTGCCAGCAGCCAAGTTACAGAAAAAGCTTTCTTT.

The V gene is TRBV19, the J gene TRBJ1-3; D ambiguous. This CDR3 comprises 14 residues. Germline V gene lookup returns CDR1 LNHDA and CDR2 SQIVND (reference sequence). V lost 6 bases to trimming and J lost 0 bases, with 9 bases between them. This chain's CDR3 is CASRAVDSGNTIYF. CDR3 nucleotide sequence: TGTGCCAGTAGGGCCGTTGACTCTGGAAACACCATATATTTT.

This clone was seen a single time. The CDR3 sequence: CASIPVGGLNGYTF. The CDR3 DNA is TGTGCCAGTATTCCCGTGGGGGGACTTAATGGCTACACCTTC. The gene calls are TRBV19 and TRBJ1-2, with a weak D call TRBD1 (5 bases). Germline CDR1 is LNHDA and CDR2 is SQIVND (reference sequence). This CDR3 has 14 amino acids. V lost 7 bases and J lost 6, with 18 bases in between. Based on the CDR3 plus reference TRBV19 and TRBJ1-2, the full variable domain is DGGITQSPKYLFRKEGQNVTLSCEQNLNHDAMYWYRQDPGQGLRLIYYSQIVNDFQKGDIAEGYSVSREKKESFPLTVTSAQKNPTAFYLCASIPVGGLNGYTFGSGTRLTVV.